This is a list of T cell receptor beta chains from one sample in a study of T cells in Graves' hyperthyroidism and ophthalmopathy. TCRdb re-analysed the multiplex PCR reads in MiXCR, keeping a single row per CDR3 protein. The table records 650,000 to 750,000 distinct CDR3 sequences, 13% to 15% of them present only once. The sample consisted of blood. The receptors were gathered from a woman aged 18-29 years with Graves' hyperthyroidism. Each CDR3 is given with its conserved first and last residue. A D gene is named only where the DNA matches it firmly. Not every row has a clone size; where given, it reads once, few, many or a size class.

TRBJ1-3,TRBV3-1,-,many,TGTGCCAGCAGCCAAGCTGGAGAAATCTCTGGAAACACCATATATTTT,CASSQAGEISGNTIYF
TRBJ2-2,TRBV7-6,-,-,TGTGCCAGCAGCCCGCTAGGGCCCCCTAGCACCGGGGAGCTGTTTTTT,CASSPLGPPSTGELFF
TRBJ1-2,TRBV11-2,TRBD1,many,TGTGCCAGCAGCGTAACCAGAGGGACAGGGGGCGATTACACCTTC,CASSVTRGTGGDYTF
TRBJ2-1,TRBV20-1,TRBD2,-,TGCAGTGCCAAACTAGCGGGAAGGAATGAGCAGTTCTTC,CSAKLAGRNEQFF
TRBJ2-7,TRBV2,TRBD1,few,TGTGCCAGCAGTGAGCAGGACAGGAGCTCCTACGAGCAGTACTTC,CASSEQDRSSYEQYF
TRBJ2-3,TRBV4-1,TRBD1,-,TGCGCCAGCAGCCAACCCGGGACAGCATTCACAGATACGCAGTATTTT,CASSQPGTAFTDTQYF
TRBJ1-1,TRBV6-1,-,many,TGTGCCAGCACTTGGGGGGCCATGAACACTGAAGCTTTCTTT,CASTWGAMNTEAFF
TRBJ1-4,TRBV7-2,TRBD1,-,TGTGCCAGCAGCACCACAGGGGTTCTCATCGCAACTAATGAAAAACTGTTTTTT,CASSTTGVLIATNEKLFF
TRBJ1-1,TRBV4-3,TRBD1,-,TGCGCCAGCAGCTCCCGGGACAGGCCCGCTATAGGCACTGAAGCTTTCTTT,CASSSRDRPAIGTEAFF
TRBJ2-2,TRBV7-2,-,-,TGTGCCAGCAGACAGGGTAGTGGAGCCGGGGAGCTGTTTTTT,CASRQGSGAGELFF
TRBJ2-5,TRBV2,-,-,TGTGCCAGCAGTGGAAACGGTAAAGAGACCCAGTACTTC,CASSGNGKETQYF
TRBJ2-5,TRBV19,-,few,TGTGCCACCAGGGGGGGTTGGAGCGGGAGTGGTGAGACCCAGTACTTC,CATRGGWSGSGETQYF
TRBJ2-7,TRBV7-9,-,-,TGTGCCAGCAGCAAAACAGATACCTACGAGCAGTACTTC,CASSKTDTYEQYF
TRBJ2-2,TRBV9,-,-,TGTGCCAGCAGCGTAGTGGTGGCCGGGGAGCTGTTTTTT,CASSVVVAGELFF
TRBJ1-6,TRBV5-5,TRBD1,-,TGTGCCAGCAGCCTAGGGACAGAAGCCTTCGATTCACCCCTCCACTTT,CASSLGTEAFDSPLHF
TRBJ2-7,TRBV7-3,TRBD2,-,TGTGCCAGCAGCCCTACGGGACTAGCCCCAGCCGAGCAGTACTTC,CASSPTGLAPAEQYF
TRBJ2-3,TRBV7-9,-,few,TGTGCCAGCAGCTTAGTAGGGTTCGTCGGGGATACGCAGTATTTT,CASSLVGFVGDTQYF
TRBJ2-5,TRBV6-1,TRBD2,many,TGTGCCAGCACCCGGGCGGGGGTTCAAGAGACCCAGTACTTC,CASTRAGVQETQYF
TRBJ2-4,TRBV28,-,-,TGTGCCAGCAGTACCCTCCTAGGGGAGATGGGCAAAAACACTCAGTACTTC,CASSTLLGEMGKNTQYF
TRBJ2-1,TRBV6-1,-,-,TGTGCCAGCAGTGAAGTCCCGACAGGACCTTTGAATGAGCAGTTCTTC,CASSEVPTGPLNEQFF
TRBJ2-7,TRBV7-2,TRBD2,many,TGTGCCAGCAGCGTCATGGCGGGAGTGAGGACCTACGAGCAGTACTTC,CASSVMAGVRTYEQYF
TRBJ2-7,TRBV7-9,-,many,TGTGCCAGCAGCTTTGGGGGGATGAGCCCCTACGAGCAGTACTTC,CASSFGGMSPYEQYF
TRBJ2-3,TRBV6-1,-,few,TGTGCCAGCAGCAGGATGGATACGCAGTATTTT,CASSRMDTQYF
TRBJ2-2,TRBV11-1,TRBD1,once,TGTGCCAGCAGCTCCGACAGGGTCACCGGGGAGCTGTTTTTT,CASSSDRVTGELFF
TRBJ2-7,TRBV6-2/TRBV6-3,-,many,TGTGCCAGCAAAGACGGACGGAGCTCCTACGAGCAGTACTTC,CASKDGRSSYEQYF
TRBJ1-2,TRBV10-3,TRBD1,-,TGTGCCATCAGTGAGTCAGGGACAGGGAACTATGGCTACACCTTC,CAISESGTGNYGYTF
TRBJ2-7,TRBV7-9,TRBD2,many,TGTGCCACCCAGACTAGCGGGAGGGCCTCGGACGAGCAGTACTTC,CATQTSGRASDEQYF
TRBJ2-7,TRBV27,TRBD1,many,TGTGCCAGCAGTTTTGGGACAGGGGAATACGAGCAGTACTTC,CASSFGTGEYEQYF
TRBJ2-7,TRBV28,-,-,TGTGCCAGCAGCTTAGACAGGAATTTATACGAGCAGTACTTC,CASSLDRNLYEQYF
TRBJ1-5,TRBV20-1,TRBD1,many,TGCAGTGCTAGAGCAGGGGGGTCCGTCAATCAGCCCCAGCATTTT,CSARAGGSVNQPQHF
TRBJ2-1,TRBV27,-,-,TGTGCCAGCAGTAGGAGCGAGACCTACAATGAGCAGTTCTTC,CASSRSETYNEQFF
TRBJ2-1,TRBV20-1,-,-,TGCAGTGCTAGAGATCGGACCCCGACGGGGTCCTACAATGAGCAGTTCTTC,CSARDRTPTGSYNEQFF
TRBJ1-1,TRBV27,-,few,TGTGCCAGCACCCTATACCCACAGGGAAACACTGAAGCTTTCTTT,CASTLYPQGNTEAFF
TRBJ1-4,TRBV6-2/TRBV6-3,-,-,TGTGCCAGCAGTTTCAACATACCCGAATCGAATGAAAAACTGTTTTTT,CASSFNIPESNEKLFF
TRBJ1-1,TRBV28,-,many,TGTGCCAGCAGCCCCGACAAATACACTGAAGCTTTCTTT,CASSPDKYTEAFF
TRBJ2-7,TRBV20-1,TRBD2,many,TGCAGTGCTAGACCCGGACTAGCGGGAGCGGTGCAGTACTTC,CSARPGLAGAVQYF
TRBJ1-2,TRBV28,-,few,TGTGCCAGCAGTTCTCTCGGCAGGGGAGCCCGGAATGGCTACACCTTC,CASSSLGRGARNGYTF
TRBJ1-2,TRBV30,-,many,TGTGCCTGGAGTGAGGCCAGCTATGGCTACACCTTC,CAWSEASYGYTF
TRBJ2-7,TRBV9,-,once,TGTGCCAGCAGCGTAGGGACCGCCATCCAAAGCGAGCAGTACTTC,CASSVGTAIQSEQYF
TRBJ1-2,TRBV6-2/TRBV6-3,TRBD1,many,TGTGCCAGCAAAGGACAGGGGGCGGACTATGGCTACACCTTC,CASKGQGADYGYTF
TRBJ2-7,TRBV18,-,many,TGTGCCAGCTCACCACCGCTTACGGGTTCCTACGAGCAGTACTTC,CASSPPLTGSYEQYF
TRBJ1-4,TRBV7-2,-,many,TGTGCCAGCAGCTTAGGGGCCGGGTTGGAAGAACTGTTTTTT,CASSLGAGLEELFF
TRBJ2-4,TRBV4-1,-,-,TGCGCCAGCAGCCAAGAGTTCAGGGAAAACTCCTTAGTGGTGAAAAACATTCAGTACTTC,CASSQEFRENSLVVKNIQYF
TRBJ2-3,TRBV6-6,-,-,TGTGCCAGCAGTTACTACCCCAGCGTTCCTAGCACAGATACGCAGTATTTT,CASSYYPSVPSTDTQYF
TRBJ2-1,TRBV7-9,TRBD2,many,TGTGCCAGCAGCTTGTGGGTAGCGGGAGAGCACAATGAGCAGTTCTTC,CASSLWVAGEHNEQFF
TRBJ1-3,TRBV30,-,-,TGTGCCTGGAACCCTTGGGGGGTCTCTGGAAACACCATATATTTT,CAWNPWGVSGNTIYF
TRBJ2-7,TRBV11-3,-,few,TGTGCCAGCAGCGGTCAGGAAAATCGCGACGAGCAGTACTTC,CASSGQENRDEQYF
TRBJ2-1,TRBV7-8,-,many,TGTGCCAGCAGCCCCCCGCGGGCGGTGGATGAGCAGTTCTTC,CASSPPRAVDEQFF
TRBJ2-2,TRBV30,-,-,TGTGCCTTGAGCGGCACCCTGAACGGGGAGCTGTTTTTT,CALSGTLNGELFF
TRBJ2-3,TRBV30,-,many,TGTGCCTGGATAGGCGTTGGCACAGATACGCAGTATTTT,CAWIGVGTDTQYF
TRBJ2-7,TRBV28,TRBD1,many,TGTGCCAGCAGGGGTCGACAGGGCTCAGGGCAGTACTTC,CASRGRQGSGQYF
TRBJ1-3,TRBV13,-,-,TGTGCCAGCAGCTCGTCTTACGGAAACACCATATATTTT,CASSSSYGNTIYF